Listed below are T cell receptor beta chains from one sample, sequenced in a study of blood T cell repertoires in COVID-19. Assay: immunoSEQ multiplex PCR; the TCRdb copy retains only in-frame clones and omits some. The data contain roughly 410,000 clones, roughly 90% of them singletons. Sequences were obtained from peripheral blood. Receptors originate from a middle-aged man with acute or convalescent COVID-19. Both conserved end residues are part of each CDR3. A D gene is named only where the DNA matches it firmly. The listing skips clone size in some rows; elsewhere it reads once, few, many or a size class.

V: TRBV18; size: .; J: TRBJ2-3; D: .; CDR3: CASSPLDSVTDTQYF; DNA: TGTGCCAGCTCACCACTCGACTCTGTCACAGATACGCAGTATTTT
V: TRBV5-1; size: .; J: TRBJ1-2; D: .; CDR3: CASSSHGGTYGYTF; DNA: TGCGCCAGCAGCTCCCACGGGGGGACATATGGCTACACCTTC
V: TRBV7-5; size: .; J: TRBJ2-1; D: .; CDR3: CARSHGQERSYNEQFF; DNA: TGTGCCAGAAGCCACGGACAGGAACGCTCCTACAATGAGCAGTTCTTC
V: TRBV3-1/TRBV3-2; size: .; J: TRBJ2-5; D: .; CDR3: CASSPPKETQYF; DNA: TGTGCCAGCAGCCCACCTAAAGAGACCCAGTACTTC
V: TRBV5-5; size: .; J: TRBJ2-1; D: .; CDR3: CASSLVGRNEQFF; DNA: TGTGCCAGCAGCTTGGTGGGGCGGAATGAGCAGTTCTTC
V: TRBV2; size: .; J: TRBJ1-1; D: TRBD1; CDR3: CASSPNVGQAVAFF; DNA: TGTGCCAGCAGTCCCAACGTCGGACAGGCAGTAGCTTTCTTT
V: TRBV10-3; size: .; J: TRBJ2-7; D: .; CDR3: CAISADRSSYEQYF; DNA: TGTGCCATCAGCGCAGACAGGAGCTCCTACGAGCAGTACTTC
V: TRBV19; size: few; J: TRBJ2-7; D: .; CDR3: CASSIGTGTYEQYF; DNA: TGTGCCAGTAGTATAGGAACAGGAACCTACGAGCAGTACTTC
V: TRBV28; size: .; J: TRBJ1-1; D: TRBD1; CDR3: CASSLTGASNTEAFF; DNA: TGTGCCAGCAGTTTGACAGGGGCTTCGAACACTGAAGCTTTCTTT
V: TRBV29-1; size: .; J: TRBJ1-1; D: .; CDR3: CSVARGVWDTEAFF; DNA: TGCAGCGTAGCTCGGGGGGTGTGGGACACTGAAGCTTTCTTT
V: TRBV6-2/TRBV6-3; size: .; J: TRBJ1-5; D: .; CDR3: CASSYSRFRGSSNQPQHF; DNA: TGTGCCAGCAGTTACTCTCGTTTCAGGGGCTCGAGCAATCAGCCCCAGCATTTT
V: TRBV5-6; size: once; J: TRBJ2-7; D: .; CDR3: CASSLGQGGPYEQYF; DNA: TGTGCCAGCAGCTTGGGTCAGGGGGGCCCCTACGAGCAGTACTTC
V: TRBV16; size: .; J: TRBJ1-5; D: .; CDR3: CASSQVQGLSNQPQHF; DNA: TGTGCCAGCAGCCAAGTACAGGGCCTGAGCAATCAGCCCCAGCATTTT
V: TRBV6-5; size: .; J: TRBJ2-1; D: TRBD2; CDR3: CASSPPGLPGQFF; DNA: TGTGCCAGCAGTCCCCCGGGACTACCAGGGCAGTTCTTC
V: TRBV6-5; size: .; J: TRBJ1-5; D: .; CDR3: CASSYSTPGAGQPQHF; DNA: TGTGCCAGCAGTTACTCTACACCAGGGGCTGGTCAGCCCCAGCATTTT
V: TRBV6-5; size: .; J: TRBJ2-1; D: .; CDR3: CASSYSPMNEQFF; DNA: TGTGCCAGCAGCTACAGCCCTATGAATGAGCAGTTCTTC
V: TRBV19; size: .; J: TRBJ1-5; D: TRBD1; CDR3: CASLRHRGGNQPQHF; DNA: TGTGCCAGTCTCCGCCACAGGGGAGGCAATCAGCCCCAGCATTTT
V: TRBV6-2/TRBV6-3; size: .; J: TRBJ2-7; D: .; CDR3: CASSLTANSYEQYF; DNA: TGTGCCAGCAGCCTTACAGCCAACTCCTACGAGCAGTACTTC
V: TRBV9; size: .; J: TRBJ2-5; D: TRBD2; CDR3: CASSVDLAGVQETQYF; DNA: TGTGCCAGCAGCGTAGATCTAGCGGGAGTCCAAGAGACCCAGTACTTC
V: TRBV11-2; size: .; J: TRBJ2-2; D: .; CDR3: CASSFRGQRTNTGELFF; DNA: TGTGCCAGCAGCTTTAGAGGACAGAGGACGAACACCGGGGAGCTGTTTTTT
V: TRBV27; size: .; J: TRBJ1-2; D: .; CDR3: CASSLSLLGGYTF; DNA: TGTGCCAGCAGTTTGTCCCTCTTGGGCGGCTACACCTTC
V: TRBV6-6; size: .; J: TRBJ1-4; D: TRBD1; CDR3: CASSKNRGRLNEKLFF; DNA: TGTGCCAGCAGTAAAAACAGGGGGCGACTTAATGAAAAACTGTTTTTT
V: TRBV4-2; size: .; J: TRBJ1-4; D: .; CDR3: CASSQDWARAGEKLFF; DNA: TGTGCCAGCAGCCAAGATTGGGCCAGGGCAGGTGAAAAACTGTTTTTT
V: TRBV30; size: .; J: TRBJ2-2; D: .; CDR3: CAWRSTNTGELFF; DNA: TGTGCCTGGCGAAGCACGAACACCGGGGAGCTGTTTTTT
V: TRBV6-5; size: .; J: TRBJ2-7; D: TRBD2; CDR3: CASSRTSAFEQYF; DNA: TGTGCCAGCAGTAGGACTAGCGCCTTCGAGCAGTACTTC
V: TRBV15; size: .; J: TRBJ2-1; D: TRBD2; CDR3: CATSRDPAGDEQFF; DNA: TGTGCCACCAGCAGAGATCCGGCGGGGGATGAGCAGTTCTTC
V: TRBV5-1; size: .; J: TRBJ2-1; D: TRBD2; CDR3: CASRRELAASYNEQFF; DNA: TGCGCCAGCAGACGTGAACTAGCGGCGTCCTACAATGAGCAGTTCTTC
V: TRBV29-1; size: .; J: TRBJ2-6; D: TRBD1; CDR3: CSVGEIYGTAGANVLTF; DNA: TGCAGCGTTGGGGAGATTTACGGGACAGCTGGGGCCAACGTCCTGACTTTC
V: TRBV7-2; size: .; J: TRBJ1-2; D: TRBD1; CDR3: CASSYQGTEDYGYTF; DNA: TGTGCCAGCAGCTACCAAGGGACAGAAGACTATGGCTACACCTTC
V: TRBV27; size: .; J: TRBJ2-1; D: TRBD2; CDR3: CASSPGLAGWNEQFF; DNA: TGTGCCAGCAGTCCCGGACTAGCGGGGTGGAATGAGCAGTTCTTC
V: TRBV18; size: .; J: TRBJ2-5; D: .; CDR3: CASSPSGETQYF; DNA: TGTGCCAGCTCACCATCAGGAGAGACCCAGTACTTC
V: TRBV29-1; size: .; J: TRBJ2-1; D: TRBD2; CDR3: CSVELAGRYNEQFF; DNA: TGCAGCGTTGAACTAGCGGGAAGATACAATGAGCAGTTCTTC
V: TRBV19; size: .; J: TRBJ1-1; D: .; CDR3: CASRPYEGRKRWRDTEAFF; DNA: TGTGCCAGTAGACCATACGAGGGACGGAAGAGATGGAGGGACACTGAAGCTTTCTTT
V: TRBV5-5; size: .; J: TRBJ1-3; D: .; CDR3: CASSAGEGNTIYF; DNA: TGTGCCAGCAGCGCCGGAGAAGGAAACACCATATATTTT
V: TRBV11-2; size: .; J: TRBJ1-1; D: .; CDR3: CASSLAEGSEAFF; DNA: TGTGCCAGCAGCTTAGCAGAGGGTTCCGAAGCTTTCTTT